This section outlines one TCR beta chain sequence together with its context. Its antigen is not yet known. Base quality data are lacking; no much larger clone is found one base away. Blood samples were collected up to 4 times in the first month after transplant and then at least monthly when available. This entry comes from a study of graft-versus-host responses after intestinal transplantation (dated by TCRdb to the early 2020s). With regard to the full study: The transplants that recipients got were multivisceral, liver-intestinal, or isolated intestinal. Anti-thymocyte globulin induction was given to all recipients, followed by maintenance tacrolimus and steroids for approximately 3 years. Graft-versus-host and host-versus-graft alloreactive T cell clones were tracked in the graft, circulation and bone marrow after intestinal transplantation using bulk TCR-beta CDR3 sequencing. To identify alloreactive clones, pre-transplant mixed lymphocyte reaction products were sequenced and compared with unstimulated pre-transplant donor and recipient T cells. The cohort enrolled about two dozen intestinal transplant recipients, one of whom was a retransplant, and a few patients without pretransplant specimens were excluded. Donor T cell macrochimerism was defined as a peak of at least 4% donor T cells among recipient peripheral blood mononuclear cells. Samples from a few later patients were sequenced in-house on an Illumina MiSeq with MiXCR processing rather than by the commercial service.

Library preparation used the immunoSEQ multiplex PCR assay. For most patients, high-throughput TCR-beta CDR3 sequencing of genomic DNA was performed by Adaptive Biotechnologies. In the source study's methods: TCR sequencing data were retrieved from Adaptive's ImmunoSEQ software for around 18 patients, whereas three other patients were processed with MiXCR and VDJtools. CDR3 nucleotide sequences shared by donor and recipient were removed because the origin of these sequences could not be assigned. To count as alloreactive, a clone needed at least 2-fold expansion over unstimulated cells and a minimum CFSE-low frequency of 0.002% (template counts) or 0.001% (read counts). A clone was considered mappable if detected in the sequenced pre-transplant spleen, lymph node, or MLR CFSE-low populations of the donor or recipient. Cumulative frequency of alloreactive clones was calculated as a percentage of all sequences weighted by copy number. The immuneACCESS repertoire file appears here via TCRdb, limited to in-frame rearrangements. These files lack a portion of the clones; in checked studies, under half of the deficit traces to unresolved V genes, and the cause of the others is not known. V, J and clone size reflect that table, while D and trimming were determined from the DNA. The sample table contains roughly 8,600 clones; only one count was recorded for less than 95% of them. The ten biggest clones cover nearly 1.5% of the sample.

The study at large found these results: The relatively low number and heterogeneity of intestinal transplant patients limited the conclusions. Early after transplant, declines in HvG clones were associated with peak levels of circulating GvH clones. High GvH to HvG T cell clonal ratios were observed in the allografts of patients with donor T cell macrochimerism. GvH clones were detected in recipient bone marrow, and some appeared earlier in ileal mucosa or blood, consistent with an intestinal mucosal origin.

Sequences were derived from PBMCs, sampled around 30 days after intestinal transplant. The sequence came from a human patient who received an intestinal transplant, so some T cells may come from the graft donor.

The CDR3 reads as follows: CASSRDSSNQPQHF. DNA sequence: TGTGCCAGCAGCCGGGACAGCAGCAATCAGCCCCAGCATTTT. The V and J genes are TRBV6-6 and TRBJ1-5, with 7 junctional bases fitting TRBD1. Looking up the germline V gene (reference sequence) yields CDR1 MNHNY and CDR2 SVGAGI. Trimming takes 6 bases off V and 1 base off J; junction bases not matched to a gene: 3. The CDR3 numbers 14 residues from cysteine through phenylalanine. This entry keeps only the CDR3 DNA: 42 bases, framed from base 1.